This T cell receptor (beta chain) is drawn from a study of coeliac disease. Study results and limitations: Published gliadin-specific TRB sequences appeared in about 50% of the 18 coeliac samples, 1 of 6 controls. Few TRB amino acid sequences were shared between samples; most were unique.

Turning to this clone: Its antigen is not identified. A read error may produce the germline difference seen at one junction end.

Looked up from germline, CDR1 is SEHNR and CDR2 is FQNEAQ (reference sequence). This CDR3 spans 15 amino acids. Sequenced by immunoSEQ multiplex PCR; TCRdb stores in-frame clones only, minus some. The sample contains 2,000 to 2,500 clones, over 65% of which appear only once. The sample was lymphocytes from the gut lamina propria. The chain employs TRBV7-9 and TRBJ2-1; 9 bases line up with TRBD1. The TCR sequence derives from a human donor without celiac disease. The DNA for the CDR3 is TGTGCCAGCAACTTCGGGACAGGGTTTGTAAATGAGCGGTTCTTC. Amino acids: CASNFGTGFVNERFF.